The rows below give T cell receptor beta chains drawn from one sample of a study of vaccination effects on CD4 cells after COVID-19. Their recognized antigens are unknown. Assay: immunoSEQ multiplex PCR; the TCRdb copy retains only in-frame clones and omits some. The sample has around 47,000 clones; around 72% are singletons. Sample: CD4+ T cells from PBMCs cultured with a peptide pool, taken before COVID-19 vaccination. These TCRs come from a human donor who had a prior SARS-CoV-2 infection. The CDR3 runs from the conserved cysteine through the conserved F or W. The D gene is left open where the match is weak. Expanded clones get a size class; other rows say once, few or many, or leave the size out.

d_call: TRBD2; j_call: TRBJ2-2; v_call: TRBV2; clone_size: NA; cdr3_aa: CASSEGVLAGENTGELFF; cdr3_nt: TGTGCCAGCAGTGAAGGGGTGTTAGCGGGGGAGAACACCGGGGAGCTGTTTTTT
d_call: NA; j_call: TRBJ2-4; v_call: TRBV14; clone_size: few; cdr3_aa: CASSQDPDGQNIQYF; cdr3_nt: TGTGCCAGCAGCCAAGACCCCGACGGGCAAAACATTCAGTACTTC
d_call: NA; j_call: TRBJ2-5; v_call: TRBV5-4; clone_size: NA; cdr3_aa: CASSFGHRQETQYF; cdr3_nt: TGTGCCAGCAGCTTCGGACATCGCCAAGAGACCCAGTACTTC
d_call: TRBD1; j_call: TRBJ2-2; v_call: TRBV7-9; clone_size: NA; cdr3_aa: CASSPPGQGSTGELFF; cdr3_nt: TGTGCCAGCAGCCCCCCGGGACAGGGAAGCACCGGGGAGCTGTTTTTT
d_call: TRBD1; j_call: TRBJ2-4; v_call: TRBV6-2/TRBV6-3; clone_size: NA; cdr3_aa: CASSYNPQGAGKNIQYF; cdr3_nt: TGTGCCAGCAGTTATAACCCCCAGGGGGCCGGTAAAAACATTCAGTACTTC
d_call: NA; j_call: TRBJ2-5; v_call: TRBV11-2; clone_size: NA; cdr3_aa: CASSLRLTRETQYF; cdr3_nt: TGTGCCAGCAGCTTACGTCTTACCAGGGAGACCCAGTACTTC
d_call: TRBD2; j_call: TRBJ2-5; v_call: TRBV10-3; clone_size: NA; cdr3_aa: CAISELAGGPRETQYF; cdr3_nt: TGTGCCATCAGTGAGTTGGCGGGGGGGCCTCGGGAGACCCAGTACTTC
d_call: TRBD2; j_call: TRBJ2-3; v_call: TRBV7-2; clone_size: NA; cdr3_aa: CASSLGTRFAQYF; cdr3_nt: TGTGCCAGCAGCCTGGGGACTAGGTTCGCGCAGTATTTT
d_call: TRBD1; j_call: TRBJ2-3; v_call: TRBV11-1; clone_size: NA; cdr3_aa: CASSLALFRGSTDTQYF; cdr3_nt: TGTGCCAGCAGCTTAGCTCTTTTCAGGGGGAGCACAGATACGCAGTATTTT
d_call: NA; j_call: TRBJ1-2; v_call: TRBV4-1; clone_size: few; cdr3_aa: CASSQEGRPGYGYTF; cdr3_nt: TGCGCCAGCAGCCAAGAGGGAAGGCCAGGTTATGGCTACACCTTC
d_call: TRBD1; j_call: TRBJ2-3; v_call: TRBV5-5; clone_size: NA; cdr3_aa: CASSPVTGGTDTQYF; cdr3_nt: TGTGCCAGCAGCCCCGTGACAGGGGGCACAGATACGCAGTATTTT
d_call: NA; j_call: TRBJ1-5; v_call: TRBV7-8; clone_size: NA; cdr3_aa: CASSIMGFSVEGNQPQHF; cdr3_nt: TGTGCCAGCAGCATTATGGGGTTCTCGGTCGAGGGCAATCAGCCCCAGCATTTT
d_call: TRBD2; j_call: TRBJ2-2; v_call: TRBV7-9; clone_size: once; cdr3_aa: CASSLAGGGPSTGELFF; cdr3_nt: TGTGCCAGCAGCTTAGCGGGCGGGGGGCCGTCCACCGGGGAGCTGTTTTTT
d_call: TRBD1; j_call: TRBJ1-3; v_call: TRBV4-2; clone_size: few; cdr3_aa: CASSQAGTGGDTIYF; cdr3_nt: TGTGCCAGCAGCCAAGCCGGGACAGGGGGGGACACCATATATTTT
d_call: TRBD2; j_call: TRBJ2-5; v_call: TRBV24-1; clone_size: NA; cdr3_aa: CATSDAGTSGETQYF; cdr3_nt: TGTGCCACCAGTGATGCCGGGACTAGCGGAGAGACCCAGTACTTC
d_call: TRBD1; j_call: TRBJ1-3; v_call: TRBV15; clone_size: NA; cdr3_aa: CATSREDRDGNTIYF; cdr3_nt: TGTGCCACCAGCAGGGAGGACAGGGATGGAAACACCATATATTTT
d_call: TRBD2; j_call: TRBJ2-7; v_call: TRBV11-3; clone_size: NA; cdr3_aa: CASSFVSGSYSTYEQYF; cdr3_nt: TGTGCCAGCAGCTTTGTTAGCGGGAGTTATTCTACCTACGAGCAGTACTTC
d_call: TRBD1; j_call: TRBJ1-5; v_call: TRBV27; clone_size: NA; cdr3_aa: CASSPNRDRAYQPQHF; cdr3_nt: TGTGCCAGCAGTCCAAACCGGGACAGGGCTTATCAGCCCCAGCATTTT
d_call: TRBD1; j_call: TRBJ1-2; v_call: TRBV5-5; clone_size: NA; cdr3_aa: CASSLKARAGGNYGYTF; cdr3_nt: TGTGCCAGCAGCTTGAAGGCGAGGGCAGGGGGCAACTATGGCTACACCTTC
d_call: NA; j_call: TRBJ2-1; v_call: TRBV5-8; clone_size: NA; cdr3_aa: CASSLLNAVYNEQFF; cdr3_nt: TGTGCCAGCAGCTTACTGAACGCAGTTTACAATGAGCAGTTCTTC
d_call: TRBD1; j_call: TRBJ1-2; v_call: TRBV20-1; clone_size: NA; cdr3_aa: CSASEQGYGYTF; cdr3_nt: TGCAGTGCTAGTGAACAGGGGTATGGCTACACCTTC
d_call: NA; j_call: TRBJ2-2; v_call: TRBV5-1; clone_size: NA; cdr3_aa: CASSLNGRGAGELFF; cdr3_nt: TGCGCCAGCAGCTTGAATGGAAGGGGAGCCGGGGAGCTGTTTTTT
d_call: NA; j_call: TRBJ1-1; v_call: TRBV21-1; clone_size: NA; cdr3_aa: CASSKGVPNTEAFF; cdr3_nt: TGTGCCAGCAGCAAAGGGGTCCCGAACACTGAAGCTTTCTTT
d_call: TRBD1; j_call: TRBJ1-2; v_call: TRBV5-1; clone_size: NA; cdr3_aa: CASSPRDSDGYTF; cdr3_nt: TGCGCCAGCAGCCCCCGGGACAGCGATGGCTACACCTTC
d_call: TRBD2; j_call: TRBJ2-1; v_call: TRBV28; clone_size: NA; cdr3_aa: CASRGASGSENEQFF; cdr3_nt: TGTGCCAGCAGGGGGGCTAGCGGGAGTGAGAATGAGCAGTTCTTC
d_call: TRBD2; j_call: TRBJ2-3; v_call: TRBV9; clone_size: NA; cdr3_aa: CASSGEGNRNTQYF; cdr3_nt: TGTGCCAGCAGCGGGGAGGGCAACAGGAATACGCAGTATTTT
d_call: TRBD1; j_call: TRBJ1-5; v_call: TRBV6-5; clone_size: once; cdr3_aa: CASTGGNQPQHF; cdr3_nt: TGTGCCAGCACAGGGGGAAATCAGCCCCAGCATTTT
d_call: NA; j_call: TRBJ2-6; v_call: TRBV18; clone_size: NA; cdr3_aa: CASSPGALVFSSGANVLTF; cdr3_nt: TGTGCCAGCTCACCGGGAGCCCTCGTATTTAGCTCTGGGGCCAACGTCCTGACTTTC
d_call: NA; j_call: TRBJ2-7; v_call: TRBV7-9; clone_size: NA; cdr3_aa: CASSFVKPPYEQYF; cdr3_nt: TGTGCCAGCAGCTTCGTAAAGCCTCCCTACGAGCAGTACTTC
d_call: TRBD2; j_call: TRBJ2-1; v_call: TRBV10-3; clone_size: NA; cdr3_aa: CAISESPTLTSGGGEQFF; cdr3_nt: TGTGCCATCAGTGAGTCTCCCACGCTGACTAGCGGGGGGGGTGAGCAGTTCTTC
d_call: NA; j_call: TRBJ1-2; v_call: TRBV19; clone_size: few; cdr3_aa: CASSIVPDSLGYTF; cdr3_nt: TGTGCCAGTAGTATAGTCCCGGACAGTCTTGGCTACACCTTC
d_call: TRBD1; j_call: TRBJ2-7; v_call: TRBV2; clone_size: NA; cdr3_aa: CASSEVKASRGRVEQYF; cdr3_nt: TGTGCCAGCAGTGAAGTCAAGGCGAGTAGGGGGCGGGTCGAGCAGTACTTC
d_call: NA; j_call: TRBJ1-4; v_call: TRBV11-3; clone_size: NA; cdr3_aa: CASSRALNEKLFF; cdr3_nt: TGTGCCAGCAGTAGGGCCCTTAATGAAAAACTGTTTTTT
d_call: TRBD2; j_call: TRBJ2-3; v_call: TRBV3-1/TRBV3-2; clone_size: NA; cdr3_aa: CASSQGLAGVRTDTQYF; cdr3_nt: TGTGCCAGCAGCCAGGGACTAGCGGGAGTTAGAACAGATACGCAGTATTTT
d_call: NA; j_call: TRBJ1-4; v_call: TRBV29-1; clone_size: NA; cdr3_aa: CSVEISQGQEKLFF; cdr3_nt: TGCAGCGTTGAAATATCCCAGGGGCAAGAAAAACTGTTTTTT
d_call: NA; j_call: TRBJ1-2; v_call: TRBV19; clone_size: NA; cdr3_aa: CASMQGAINYGYTF; cdr3_nt: TGTGCCAGTATGCAGGGTGCCATTAACTATGGCTACACCTTC
d_call: TRBD2; j_call: TRBJ2-7; v_call: TRBV3-1/TRBV3-2; clone_size: NA; cdr3_aa: CASSPQLAGGRKSSYEQYF; cdr3_nt: TGTGCCAGCAGCCCTCAACTAGCGGGAGGCAGGAAGAGCTCCTACGAGCAGTACTTC
d_call: TRBD1; j_call: TRBJ2-7; v_call: TRBV20-1; clone_size: NA; cdr3_aa: CSASKDRGPNEQYF; cdr3_nt: TGCAGTGCTAGTAAAGACAGGGGGCCCAACGAGCAGTACTTC
d_call: NA; j_call: TRBJ2-6; v_call: TRBV19; clone_size: NA; cdr3_aa: CASSPILPGANVLTF; cdr3_nt: TGTGCCAGTAGTCCCATACTCCCAGGGGCCAACGTCCTGACTTTC
d_call: NA; j_call: TRBJ2-2; v_call: TRBV2; clone_size: NA; cdr3_aa: CASRTGGTGYTGELFF; cdr3_nt: TGTGCCAGCAGGACCGGTGGCACCGGATACACCGGGGAGCTGTTTTTT